This TCR beta chain was sequenced in a study of cytomegalovirus exposure and HLA in healthy donors. Findings and limits, study-wide: The classifier reportedly diagnosed cytomegalovirus status with high specificity and sensitivity. There were under 200 TCR beta chains listed as cytomegalovirus-associated.

CDR3 length equals 16 residues. Looked up from germline, CDR1 is LNHDA and CDR2 is SQIVND (reference sequence). Trimming removed 3 bases from V and 2 bases from J; junction bases left unmatched: 5. As concerns this clone: Its antigen is still unknown.

Produced via immunoSEQ multiplex PCR; TCRdb's table is partial and in-frame only. The sample records 300,000 to 450,000 clones, around 86% being singletons. V is TRBV19 and J is TRBJ2-3, with TRBD2 matching 10 bases. The source material was PBMCs. The source is a woman aged 18-35 years in good health and CMV-seronegative. CDR3 DNA sequence: TGTGCCAGTAGTATTGGGAGCGGGAGGGCCACAGATACGCAGTATTTT. This gives the protein CASSIGSGRATDTQYF.